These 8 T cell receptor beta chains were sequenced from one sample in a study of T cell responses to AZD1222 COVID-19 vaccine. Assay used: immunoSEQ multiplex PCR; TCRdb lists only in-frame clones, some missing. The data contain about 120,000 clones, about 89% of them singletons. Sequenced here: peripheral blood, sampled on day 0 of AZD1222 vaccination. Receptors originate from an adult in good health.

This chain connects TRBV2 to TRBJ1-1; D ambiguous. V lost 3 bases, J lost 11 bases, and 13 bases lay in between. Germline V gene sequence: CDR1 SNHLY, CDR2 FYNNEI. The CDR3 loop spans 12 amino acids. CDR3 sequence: CASSDRGVWAFF. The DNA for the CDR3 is TGTGCCAGCAGTGATCGGGGTGTGTGGGCTTTCTTT.

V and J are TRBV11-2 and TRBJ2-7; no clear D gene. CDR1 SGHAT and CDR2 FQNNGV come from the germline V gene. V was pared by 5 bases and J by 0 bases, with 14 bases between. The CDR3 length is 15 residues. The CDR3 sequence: CASSPIQPHSYEQYF. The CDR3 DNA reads TGTGCCAGCAGCCCGATACAACCACACTCCTACGAGCAGTACTTC.

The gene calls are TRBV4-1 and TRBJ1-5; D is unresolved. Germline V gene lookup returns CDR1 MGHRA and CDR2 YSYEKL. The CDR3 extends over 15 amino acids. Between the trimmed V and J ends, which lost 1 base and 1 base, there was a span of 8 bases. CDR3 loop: CASSQVHLSNQPQHF. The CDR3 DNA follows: TGCGCCAGCAGCCAAGTACACCTAAGCAATCAGCCCCAGCATTTT.

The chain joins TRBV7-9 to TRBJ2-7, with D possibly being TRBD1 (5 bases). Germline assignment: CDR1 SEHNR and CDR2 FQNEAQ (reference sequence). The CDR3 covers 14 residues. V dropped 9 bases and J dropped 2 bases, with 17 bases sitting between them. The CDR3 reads CASTTRVSPYEQYF. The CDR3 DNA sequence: TGTGCCAGTACCACCAGGGTTTCCCCCTACGAGCAGTACTTC.

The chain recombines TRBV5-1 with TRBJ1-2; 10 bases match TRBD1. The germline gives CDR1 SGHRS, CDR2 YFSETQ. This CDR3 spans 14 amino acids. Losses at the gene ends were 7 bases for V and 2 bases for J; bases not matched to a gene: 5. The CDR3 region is CASRGQGVNYGYTF. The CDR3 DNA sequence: TGCGCCAGCCGTGGACAGGGGGTGAACTATGGCTACACCTTC.

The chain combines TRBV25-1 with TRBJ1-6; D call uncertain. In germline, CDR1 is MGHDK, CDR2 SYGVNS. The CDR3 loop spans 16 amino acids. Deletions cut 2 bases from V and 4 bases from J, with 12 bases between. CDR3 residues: CASSEVAGTYNSPLHF. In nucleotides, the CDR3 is TGTGCCAGCAGTGAAGTCGCGGGAACGTATAATTCACCCCTCCACTTT.

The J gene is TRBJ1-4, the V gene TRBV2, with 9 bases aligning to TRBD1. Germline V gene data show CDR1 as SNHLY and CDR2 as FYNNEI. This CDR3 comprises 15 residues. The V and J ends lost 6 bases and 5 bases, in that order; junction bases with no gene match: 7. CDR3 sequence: CASRPGQGANEKLFF. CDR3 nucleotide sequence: TGTGCCAGCAGACCGGGACAGGGAGCAAATGAAAAACTGTTTTTT. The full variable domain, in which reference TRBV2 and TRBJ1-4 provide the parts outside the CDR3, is EPEVTQTPSHQVTQMGQEVILRCVPISNHLYFYWYRQILGQKVEFLVSFYNNEISEKSEIFDDQFSVERPDGSNFTLKIRSTKLEDSAMYFCASRPGQGANEKLFFGSGTQLSVL.

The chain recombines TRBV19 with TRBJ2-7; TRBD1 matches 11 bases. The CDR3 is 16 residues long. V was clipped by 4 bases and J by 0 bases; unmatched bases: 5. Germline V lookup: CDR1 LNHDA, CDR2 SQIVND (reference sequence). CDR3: CASSRTGGSSSYEQYF. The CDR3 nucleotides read TGTGCCAGTAGTAGGACAGGGGGCTCGAGCTCCTACGAGCAGTACTTC.